Here is one T cell receptor (beta chain) with its context. This specimen comes from a study of T cell changes during pregnancy in multiple sclerosis. TCRdb keeps only in-frame clones here, not all; method: immunoSEQ multiplex PCR. The sample holds about 89,000 clones, 94% seen once. This CDR3 is 16 amino acids long. Germline V gene lookup returns CDR1 MGHRA and CDR2 YSYEKL. Deletions cut 5 bases from V and 5 bases from J, with 22 bases between. This rearrangement joins TRBV4-1 to TRBJ2-7; D gene uncertain. Sequenced material: peripheral blood, taken in the third trimester of pregnancy. The TCR was taken from a female donor with multiple sclerosis, enrolled in a pregnancy study. The CDR3 protein is CASSTKQSQAGNEQYF. For the CDR3, the DNA is TGCGCCAGCAGCACCAAGCAGAGCCAGGCTGGTAACGAGCAGTACTTC.